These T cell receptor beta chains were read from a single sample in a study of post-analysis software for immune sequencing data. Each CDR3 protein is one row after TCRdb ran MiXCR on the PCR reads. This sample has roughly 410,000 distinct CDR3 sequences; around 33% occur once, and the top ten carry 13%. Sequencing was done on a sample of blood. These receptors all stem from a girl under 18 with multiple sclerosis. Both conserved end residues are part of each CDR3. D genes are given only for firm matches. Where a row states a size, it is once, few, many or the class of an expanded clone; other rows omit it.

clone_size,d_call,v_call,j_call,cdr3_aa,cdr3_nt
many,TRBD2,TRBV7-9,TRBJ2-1,CASSTRDYHNEQFF,TGTGCCAGCAGCACCCGGGACTACCACAATGAGCAGTTCTTC
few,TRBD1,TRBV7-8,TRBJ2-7,CASSLAQGGIYEQYF,TGTGCCAGCAGCTTAGCGCAAGGGGGCATATACGAGCAGTACTTC
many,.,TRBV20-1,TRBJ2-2,CSARKLVTGELFF,TGCAGTGCTAGAAAACTAGTCACCGGGGAGCTGTTTTTT
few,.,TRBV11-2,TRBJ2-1,CASSPRVSSYNEQFF,TGTGCCAGCAGCCCCAGGGTTAGCTCCTACAATGAGCAGTTCTTC
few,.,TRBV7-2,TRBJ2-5,CASGLGGSPRETQYF,TGTGCCAGCGGACTCGGAGGCTCCCCGAGGGAGACCCAGTACTTC
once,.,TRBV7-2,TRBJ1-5,CASSLVAGINQPQHF,TGTGCCAGCAGCTTAGTGGCAGGCATCAATCAGCCCCAGCATTTT
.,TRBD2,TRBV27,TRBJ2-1,CASTPRGEGEQFF,TGTGCCAGCACCCCTCGGGGGGAGGGTGAGCAGTTCTTC
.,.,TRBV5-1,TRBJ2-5,CASSARIDPSYNEQYF,TGCGCCAGCAGCGCCCGTATAGACCCTTCCTACAATGAGCAGTACTTC
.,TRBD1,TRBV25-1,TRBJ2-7,CASGQGGEQYF,TGTGCCAGCGGACAGGGTGGGGAGCAGTACTTC
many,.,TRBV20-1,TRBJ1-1,CSATWTETEAFF,TGCAGTGCTACCTGGACAGAGACTGAAGCTTTCTTT
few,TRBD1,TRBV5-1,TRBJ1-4,CASSPGQSNEKLFF,TGCGCCAGCAGCCCGGGACAGTCTAATGAAAAACTGTTTTTT
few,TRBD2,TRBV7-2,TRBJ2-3,CASSFAGGSSDTQYF,TGTGCCAGCAGCTTCGCCGGGGGGTCATCAGATACGCAGTATTTT
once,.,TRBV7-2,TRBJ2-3,CASSPTAGSNTQYF,TGTGCCAGCAGCCCAACAGCGGGCTCGAATACGCAGTATTTT
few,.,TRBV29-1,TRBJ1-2,CSVEGTDETNYGYTF,TGCAGCGTTGAAGGGACGGACGAAACTAACTATGGCTACACCTTC
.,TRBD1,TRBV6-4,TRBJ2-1,CASSDSDRNEQFF,TGTGCCAGCAGTGACTCGGACAGGAATGAGCAGTTCTTC
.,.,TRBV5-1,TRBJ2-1,CVSSLGGGNNEQFF,TGCGTCAGCAGCTTGGGTGGAGGGAACAATGAGCAGTTCTTC
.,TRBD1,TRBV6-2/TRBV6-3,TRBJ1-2,CASSSNRGLSYGYTF,TGTGCCAGCAGTTCCAACAGGGGCCTTAGCTATGGCTACACCTTC
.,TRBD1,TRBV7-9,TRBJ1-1,CASSFLGDRANTEAFF,TGTGCCAGCAGCTTTCTCGGGGACAGGGCGAACACTGAAGCTTTCTTT
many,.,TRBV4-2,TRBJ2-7,CASSQDLDSSYEQYF,TGCGCCAGCAGCCAAGATCTGGACAGCTCCTACGAGCAGTACTTC
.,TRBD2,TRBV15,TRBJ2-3,CATSRNLAGVGTGTDTQYF,TGTGCCACCAGCCGAAATCTAGCGGGGGTCGGTACGGGCACAGATACGCAGTATTTT
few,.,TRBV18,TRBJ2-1,CASSPLLTEQFF,TGTGCCAGCTCACCCTTACTTACTGAGCAGTTCTTC
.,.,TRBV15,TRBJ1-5,CATSRDRARNQPQHF,TGTGCCACCAGCAGAGACAGGGCCCGAAATCAGCCCCAGCATTTT
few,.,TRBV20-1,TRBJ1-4,CSASRQIAGEKLFF,TGCAGTGCGTCCAGGCAGATAGCAGGTGAAAAACTGTTTTTT
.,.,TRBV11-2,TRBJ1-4,CASNNRGESEKLFF,TGTGCCAGCAACAACCGGGGTGAAAGTGAAAAACTGTTTTTT
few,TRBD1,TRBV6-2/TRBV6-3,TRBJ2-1,CASSPRPRGTLYNEQFF,TGTGCCAGCAGCCCGAGACCCAGGGGGACCCTTTACAATGAGCAGTTCTTC
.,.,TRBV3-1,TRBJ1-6,CASTRDGSNSPLHF,TGTGCCAGCACCCGGGACGGATCCAATTCACCCCTCCACTTT
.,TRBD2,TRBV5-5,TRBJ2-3,CASKSLSTSAADTQYF,TGTGCCAGCAAATCTCTCTCGACTAGCGCCGCGGATACGCAGTATTTT
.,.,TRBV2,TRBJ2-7,CASKAETYEQYF,TGTGCCAGCAAGGCCGAGACCTACGAGCAGTACTTC
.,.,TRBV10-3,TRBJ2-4,CAISELGTHIRYF,TGTGCCATCAGTGAGCTAGGGACTCACATTCGGTACTTC
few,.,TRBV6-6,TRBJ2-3,CASNGGGFGTDTQYF,TGTGCCAGCAATGGAGGGGGGTTTGGCACAGATACGCAGTATTTT
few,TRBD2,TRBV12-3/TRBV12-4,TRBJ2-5,CASSPSGGGGTGTQYF,TGTGCCAGCAGTCCGTCGGGCGGGGGAGGAACGGGGACCCAGTACTTC
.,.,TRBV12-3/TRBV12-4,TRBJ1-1,CASSLWGARDTEAFF,TGTGCCAGCAGTTTATGGGGGGCGCGTGACACTGAAGCTTTCTTT
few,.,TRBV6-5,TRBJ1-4,CASSYSGGAGEKLFF,TGTGCCAGCAGTTACTCAGGGGGGGCCGGGGAAAAACTGTTTTTT
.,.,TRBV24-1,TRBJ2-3,CATSHEADAQYF,TGTGCCACCAGTCATGAAGCAGATGCGCAGTATTTT
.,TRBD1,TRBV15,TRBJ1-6,CATSPNPGQGASPLHF,TGTGCCACCAGTCCAAACCCGGGACAGGGGGCTTCACCCCTCCACTTT
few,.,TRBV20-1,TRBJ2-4,CSARERNRALSPNIQYF,TGCAGTGCTAGGGAGCGGAACAGGGCTCTGAGCCCAAACATTCAGTACTTC
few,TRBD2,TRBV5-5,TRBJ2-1,CASSLRGSGGLYNEQFF,TGTGCCAGCAGCTTGCGCGGAAGCGGGGGGCTATACAATGAGCAGTTCTTC
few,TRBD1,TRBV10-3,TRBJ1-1,CAISWTGDTLHEAFF,TGTGCCATATCTTGGACAGGGGATACCCTTCATGAAGCTTTCTTT
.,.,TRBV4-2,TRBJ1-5,CASSQDYGNGNQPQHF,TGTGCCAGCAGCCAAGATTACGGAAACGGCAATCAGCCCCAGCATTTT
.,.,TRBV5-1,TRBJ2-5,CASSVTRGTAQETQYF,TGCGCCAGCAGCGTGACGAGGGGCACGGCCCAAGAGACCCAGTACTTC
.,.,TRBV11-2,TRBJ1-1,CASSLLAAGYQDTEAFF,TGTGCCAGCAGCTTACTTGCGGCAGGGTATCAAGACACTGAAGCTTTCTTT
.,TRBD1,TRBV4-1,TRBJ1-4,CASSLHRDRPFEKLFF,TGCGCCAGCAGCCTACACCGGGACAGACCCTTTGAAAAACTGTTTTTT
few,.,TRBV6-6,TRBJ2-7,CASSYSRGPEQYF,TGTGCCAGCAGTTACTCCCGAGGGCCCGAGCAGTACTTC
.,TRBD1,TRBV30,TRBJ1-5,CAWSPDRAQYSNQPQHF,TGTGCCTGGAGTCCCGACAGGGCGCAATATAGCAATCAGCCCCAGCATTTT
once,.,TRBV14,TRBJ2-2,CASSQDAGELFF,TGTGCCAGCAGCCAGGACGCCGGGGAGCTGTTTTTT
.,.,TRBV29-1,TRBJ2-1,CSVESERGPPLYNEQFF,TGCAGCGTTGAAAGCGAGAGGGGACCTCCCCTTTACAATGAGCAGTTCTTC
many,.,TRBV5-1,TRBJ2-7,CASSLEWEEQYF,TGCGCCAGCAGCTTGGAATGGGAGGAGCAGTACTTC
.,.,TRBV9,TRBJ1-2,CASSVAPGTPYGYTF,TGTGCCAGCAGCGTAGCTCCAGGGACACCCTATGGCTACACCTTC
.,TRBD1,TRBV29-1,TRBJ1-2,CSAKGAGSTLYGYTF,TGCAGCGCCAAGGGGGCAGGGTCAACTCTCTATGGCTACACCTTC
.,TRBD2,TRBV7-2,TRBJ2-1,CASSLLGLAVYNEQFF,TGTGCCAGCAGCTTGCTGGGACTAGCGGTCTACAATGAGCAGTTCTTC
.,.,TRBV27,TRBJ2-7,CASTGYRSEQYF,TGTGCCAGCACCGGATACAGGAGCGAGCAGTACTTC
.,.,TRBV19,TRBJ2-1,CASSISANEQFF,TGTGCCAGTAGTATTAGTGCAAATGAGCAGTTCTTC
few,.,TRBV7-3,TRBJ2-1,CASSLKPPGSGSGEQFF,TGTGCCAGCAGCTTAAAACCCCCAGGGTCTGGTTCTGGTGAGCAGTTCTTC
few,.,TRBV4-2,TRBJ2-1,CASSHRIQGNGYNEQFF,TGTGCCAGCAGCCATCGAATACAGGGAAATGGCTACAATGAGCAGTTCTTC
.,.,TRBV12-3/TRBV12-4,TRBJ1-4,CASSLSGDEKLFF,TGTGCCAGCAGTTTATCAGGGGATGAAAAACTGTTTTTT
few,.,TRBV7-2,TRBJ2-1,CASSPVVEQFF,TGTGCCAGCAGCCCCGTGGTAGAGCAGTTCTTC
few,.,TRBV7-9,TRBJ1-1,CASSFTETNTEAFF,TGTGCCAGCAGCTTCACAGAGACGAACACTGAAGCTTTCTTT
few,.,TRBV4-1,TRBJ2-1,CASSHPGKDRDNEQFF,TGCGCCAGCAGCCACCCTGGGAAGGACAGAGATAATGAGCAGTTCTTC
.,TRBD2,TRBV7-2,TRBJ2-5,CASSFIRGGRDETQYF,TGTGCCAGCAGCTTTATACGGGGGGGCCGGGATGAGACCCAGTACTTC
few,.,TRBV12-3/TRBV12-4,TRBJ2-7,CASSLGRAGDEQYF,TGTGCCAGCAGTTTGGGCAGGGCTGGCGACGAGCAGTACTTC